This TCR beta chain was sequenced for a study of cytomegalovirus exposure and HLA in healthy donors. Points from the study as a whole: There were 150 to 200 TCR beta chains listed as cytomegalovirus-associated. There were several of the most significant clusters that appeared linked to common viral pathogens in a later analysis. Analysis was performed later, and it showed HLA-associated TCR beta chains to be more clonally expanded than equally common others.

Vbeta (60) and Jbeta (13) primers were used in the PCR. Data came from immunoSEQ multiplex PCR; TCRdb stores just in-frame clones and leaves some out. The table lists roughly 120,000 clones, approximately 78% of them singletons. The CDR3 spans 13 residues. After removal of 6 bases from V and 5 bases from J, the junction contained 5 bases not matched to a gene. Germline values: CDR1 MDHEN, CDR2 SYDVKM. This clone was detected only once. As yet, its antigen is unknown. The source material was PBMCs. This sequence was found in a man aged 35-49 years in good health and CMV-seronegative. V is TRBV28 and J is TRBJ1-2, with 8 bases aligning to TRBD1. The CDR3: CASRGQAYYGYTF. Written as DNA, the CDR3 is TGTGCCAGCAGGGGACAGGCCTATTATGGCTACACCTTC.